A selection of T cell receptor beta chains follows, all from one sample in a study of cytomegalovirus exposure and HLA in healthy donors. Profiled with immunoSEQ multiplex PCR; TCRdb holds only in-frame clones, not every one. This table holds approximately 180,000 clones, 70% to 90% found once. The sequenced sample was PBMCs. All receptors come from a girl aged 10 to 17 in good health and CMV-seropositive. Each CDR3 is given with its conserved first and last residue. D genes are given only for firm matches. Size values are once, few and many counts, or a class for expanded clones, and some rows have none.

TRBV29-1	-	-	TRBJ1-1	TGCAGCGTGGGCCAGAACACTGAAGCTTTCTTT	CSVGQNTEAFF
TRBV21-1	-	-	TRBJ1-1	TGTGCCAGCAGCCTCGTTTCTAGACAGGGCGTGTGGAACACTGAAGCTTTCTTT	CASSLVSRQGVWNTEAFF
TRBV4-1	-	-	TRBJ1-5	TGCGCCAGCAGCCAAGATTCCGGAGGTGGTGGGCCCCAGCATTTT	CASSQDSGGGGPQHF
TRBV7-9	TRBD1	-	TRBJ1-1	TGTGCCAGCAGAGCTTTTGTCCAACAGGGGCTGAACACTGAAGCTTTCTTT	CASRAFVQQGLNTEAFF
TRBV10-3	-	-	TRBJ2-7	TGTGCCATCAGTGAGTCGACTGGCTCCTACGAGCAGTACTTC	CAISESTGSYEQYF
TRBV19	-	-	TRBJ2-7	TGTGCCAGTAGTATAGTTGGGGGCTCGAGGTACGAGCAGTACTTC	CASSIVGGSRYEQYF
TRBV4-1	-	-	TRBJ2-5	TGCGCCAGCAGGCCCCTCCGAGGGCGGGGAGAGACCCAGTACTTC	CASRPLRGRGETQYF
TRBV7-8	TRBD2	-	TRBJ2-6	TGTGCCAGCAGCTTAGTTGGGGGGGGGAGCTCTGGGGCCAACGTCCTGACTTTC	CASSLVGGGSSGANVLTF
TRBV18	TRBD1	-	TRBJ2-7	TGTGCCAGCTCCCCCGGGACAGACTACGAGCAGTACTTC	CASSPGTDYEQYF
TRBV7-9	TRBD1	-	TRBJ1-1	TGTGCCAGCAGCTTATTGACAGGGTCTTATACTGAAGCTTTCTTT	CASSLLTGSYTEAFF
TRBV30	TRBD1	-	TRBJ1-1	TGTGCCTTCGGACAGGGGATGAACACTGAAGCTTTCTTT	CAFGQGMNTEAFF
TRBV15	-	-	TRBJ1-2	TGTGCCACCAGCAGTGGAGAGTCAACCGTTGCGAATGGCTACACCTTC	CATSSGESTVANGYTF
TRBV2	-	-	TRBJ2-7	TGTGCCAGCAGTGAGACAGGGAGGTCCTACGAGCAGTACTTC	CASSETGRSYEQYF
TRBV15	TRBD2	-	TRBJ2-7	TGTGCCACCAGCAGAGACGGGGGGGGAGCCTACGAGCAGTACTTC	CATSRDGGGAYEQYF
TRBV6-1	-	-	TRBJ1-1	TGTGCCAGTACTCCTCTTATGGGGGGAACTGAAGCTTTCTTT	CASTPLMGGTEAFF
TRBV15	-	once	TRBJ2-7	TGTGCCACCAGCAGGGACAGTTTTTACGAGCAGTACTTC	CATSRDSFYEQYF
TRBV5-4	-	-	TRBJ2-5	TGTGCCAGCAGCTTGGCGGGGGGCCGTGAAACCCAGTACTTC	CASSLAGGRETQYF
TRBV4-1	TRBD2	-	TRBJ2-2	TGCGCCAGCAGCCAAGGGCGGGGGGCGAACACCGGGGAGCTGTTTTTT	CASSQGRGANTGELFF
TRBV9	TRBD1	-	TRBJ1-2	TGTGCCAGCAGCGTTACAGGGGGTGGCTACACCTTC	CASSVTGGGYTF
TRBV30	TRBD1	-	TRBJ1-5	TGTGCCTGGAGTCCAAGACAGGGTAGCAATCAGCCCCAGCATTTT	CAWSPRQGSNQPQHF
TRBV4-2	-	-	TRBJ1-2	TGTGCCAGCAGCCCCCCAGGGAACTATGGCTACACCTTC	CASSPPGNYGYTF
TRBV7-8	-	-	TRBJ1-1	TGTGCCAGCACCCTAGAAGGAGGCGAGACTGAAGCTTTCTTT	CASTLEGGETEAFF
TRBV19	-	once	TRBJ1-5	TGTGCCAGTAGTTCCGGTGGGGGGGGTCAGCCCCAGCATTTT	CASSSGGGGQPQHF
TRBV28	TRBD1	-	TRBJ1-1	TGTGCCAGCAGTTTCCCCCTTCACAGGGGGCCCACTGAAGCTTTCTTT	CASSFPLHRGPTEAFF
TRBV6-1	-	-	TRBJ2-5	TGTGCCAGCAGTAGACAGGTACAAGAGACCCAGTACTTC	CASSRQVQETQYF
TRBV6-5	-	-	TRBJ1-5	TGTGCCACTCGGGAGGGAAATCAGCCCCAGCATTTT	CATREGNQPQHF
TRBV28	TRBD1	-	TRBJ2-1	TGTGCCAGCAGCGACCCCAGGGGGCAGTGGTTCTTC	CASSDPRGQWFF
TRBV10-3	-	-	TRBJ2-2	TGTGCCATCAGTGGAGACAGGATCTCGAACACCGGGGAGCTGTTTTTT	CAISGDRISNTGELFF
TRBV21-1	-	few	TRBJ1-3	TGTGCCATCGGGAAGGTCCACTCTGGAAACACCATATATTTT	CAIGKVHSGNTIYF
TRBV5-6	-	-	TRBJ2-7	TGTGCCAGCAGCGGGGTAGGGGGGGCCGAGCAGTACTTC	CASSGVGGAEQYF
TRBV2	TRBD2	-	TRBJ2-1	TGTGCCAGCAGCGTTCCTAGCGGGGGGCCCCCGGGGAATGAGCAGTTCTTC	CASSVPSGGPPGNEQFF
TRBV4-2	TRBD1	-	TRBJ1-2	TGTGCCAGCAGCCAAGGCCCGACAGGGGTTAACTATGGCTACACCTTC	CASSQGPTGVNYGYTF
TRBV6-5	-	-	TRBJ1-1	TGTGCCAGCAGTTCCTGGGAGGGGCTACAGAACACTGAAGCTTTCTTT	CASSSWEGLQNTEAFF
TRBV14	TRBD2	-	TRBJ2-5	TGTGCCAGCAGCTTTCGACTAGCGGGGGGACAAGAGACCCAGTACTTC	CASSFRLAGGQETQYF
TRBV18	TRBD2	-	TRBJ2-3	TGTGCCAGTACTAGCGGGGGAACAGATACGCAGTATTTT	CASTSGGTDTQYF
TRBV12-2	-	-	TRBJ1-2	TGTGCAAGTCGCTTAATGAGGAACTATGGCTACACCTTC	CASRLMRNYGYTF
TRBV19	TRBD1	-	TRBJ1-5	TGTGCCAGTAGAAAAACAGGGGGACGCCAGCCCCAGCATTTT	CASRKTGGRQPQHF
TRBV18	-	-	TRBJ2-4	TGTGCCAGCTCACCGCAGATGGAGGCCAAAAACATTCAGTACTTC	CASSPQMEAKNIQYF
TRBV7-9	TRBD1	-	TRBJ1-2	TGTGCCAGCAGCCCCCGGGACAGGGCGTTCGAGGGCTACACCTTC	CASSPRDRAFEGYTF
TRBV15	-	-	TRBJ1-2	TGTGCCACCAGCAGAGATCTGGGGGAGGTAGGCTACACCTTC	CATSRDLGEVGYTF
TRBV4-1	TRBD1	-	TRBJ1-4	TGCGCCAGCCGAGGGACAGGGAATGAAAAACTGTTTTTT	CASRGTGNEKLFF
TRBV7-9	-	-	TRBJ1-1	TGTGCCAGCCGAACGGCAGGGGTGAACACTGAAGCTTTCTTT	CASRTAGVNTEAFF
TRBV19	-	-	TRBJ2-5	TGTGCCAGTAGTATAGGTTTAACGGGGACTCTATCGGCGCAGTACTTC	CASSIGLTGTLSAQYF
TRBV5-1	-	-	TRBJ1-2	TGCGCCAGCAGCTTGGCCGACAGGAACTATTATGGCTACACCTTC	CASSLADRNYYGYTF
TRBV7-9	TRBD1	-	TRBJ2-7	TGTGCCAGCAGCTTACAGGGGGCGGGTGAGCAGTACTTC	CASSLQGAGEQYF
TRBV27	-	few	TRBJ1-5	TGTGCCAGCAGTTTATTCGGGTCGGGTTCGGAACAGCCCCAGCATTTT	CASSLFGSGSEQPQHF
TRBV11-2	-	-	TRBJ1-4	TGTGCCAGCAGCGGTAACTCCCCTGAACTGTTTTTT	CASSGNSPELFF
TRBV4-1	-	few	TRBJ1-1	TGCGCCAGCAGCCTACAGGGTAGGACTGAAGCTTTCTTT	CASSLQGRTEAFF
TRBV2	TRBD1	-	TRBJ2-7	TGTGCCAGCCGGGACAGGTTCAACTACGAGCAGTACTTC	CASRDRFNYEQYF
TRBV9	TRBD1	-	TRBJ1-2	TGTGCCAGCAGCGCCCCACGAGGGACAGACTACTATGGCTACACCTTC	CASSAPRGTDYYGYTF
TRBV5-4	TRBD1	-	TRBJ2-7	TGTGCCTATGCTCCGGGACAGGGCTACGAGCAGTACTTC	CAYAPGQGYEQYF
TRBV7-6	TRBD1	-	TRBJ2-3	TGTGCCAGCAGCTCCGCAGCAGGGGGCCTCACAGATACGCAGTATTTT	CASSSAAGGLTDTQYF
TRBV7-9	TRBD2	once	TRBJ2-7	TGTGCCAGCAGCACCCTCACTAGCGGGGCCGACTACGAGCAGTACTTC	CASSTLTSGADYEQYF
TRBV2	-	-	TRBJ1-5	TGTGCCAGCAGTGAAGGGGCAGCTAGCTATAGCAATCAGCCCCAGCATTTT	CASSEGAASYSNQPQHF
TRBV14	-	once	TRBJ1-1	TGTGCCAGCAGCCAAGGGAGTTACACTGAAGCTTTCTTT	CASSQGSYTEAFF
TRBV7-3	TRBD2	-	TRBJ2-7	TGTGCCAGCAGCCCGGGGGGGAAGCAGTACTTC	CASSPGGKQYF
TRBV7-7	TRBD1	-	TRBJ2-7	TGTGCTAGCAGCTTAGAGGGGGCATACGAGCAGTACTTC	CASSLEGAYEQYF
TRBV27	-	-	TRBJ2-2	TGTGCCAGCAGTTTAGGGGGGTCCGGGGAGCTGTTTTTT	CASSLGGSGELFF
TRBV6-5	-	once	TRBJ1-4	TGTGCCAGCAGTTACAGCCCAACTAATGAAAAACTGTTTTTT	CASSYSPTNEKLFF